These 7 T cell receptor beta chains originate from one sample sequenced in a study of T cell changes during pregnancy in multiple sclerosis. The protocol was immunoSEQ multiplex PCR, while the TCRdb copy is restricted to in-frame clones and leaves out a portion. This sample has more than 95,000 clones, with approximately 94% found just once. The material was peripheral blood, obtained after pregnancy. These receptors were obtained from a female donor with multiple sclerosis, enrolled in a pregnancy study.

A remark on this clone: The sample carries other DNA sequences with the same CDR3. The chain joins TRBV5-1 to TRBJ1-1; no reliable D call. V lost 0 bases, J lost 2 bases, and 5 bases lay in between. The CDR3 covers 13 residues. Germline CDR1 is SGHRS and CDR2 is YFSETQ. The CDR3 DNA reads TGCGCCAGCAGCTTGGGACTTAACACTGAAGCTTTCTTT. Protein: CASSLGLNTEAFF.

The rearrangement joins TRBV19 to TRBJ2-5, with TRBD2 as a possible D gene (7 bases). The CDR3 loop spans 16 amino acids. The V end lost 3 bases, the J end lost 0 bases, and 14 bases lay between the germline ends. Germline V gene lookup returns CDR1 LNHDA and CDR2 SQIVND (reference sequence). CDR3 DNA sequence: TGTGCCAGTAGTATCGGGGGGAGGGGGTACCAAGAGACCCAGTACTTC. This encodes CASSIGGRGYQETQYF.

The J gene is TRBJ1-1, the V gene TRBV5-4; D gene unclear. Germline V gene lookup returns CDR1 SGHNT and CDR2 YYREEE (reference sequence). The V and J ends lost 4 bases and 4 bases respectively, with 11 bases between them. This CDR3 comprises 13 residues. In DNA form, the CDR3 reads TGTGCCAGCAGCGTAGGGAGGGCCACTGAAGCTTTCTTT. It is translated as CASSVGRATEAFF.

The chain is built from TRBV10-3 and TRBJ2-4; weak D call: TRBD1 (6 bases). CDR3 length equals 14 residues. The germline gives CDR1 ENHRY, CDR2 SYGVKD. The ends were cut back, 2 bases at V and 5 bases at J, with 10 bases in the middle. The CDR3 DNA reads as TGTGCCATCAGTGAGCCGGGACAACAAAACATTCAGTACTTC. Its protein is CAISEPGQQNIQYF.

This clone occurred once. The gene calls are TRBV25-1 and TRBJ1-1, with D perhaps TRBD1 (5 bases). Germline CDR1 and CDR2: MGHDK and SYGVNS. Deletions cut 10 bases from V and 4 bases from J, with 19 bases between. There are 14 residues in the CDR3. The CDR3 here is CATEGGGIVTEAFF. The CDR3 coding sequence is TGTGCCACAGAAGGCGGGGGGATTGTCACTGAAGCTTTCTTT.

The chain couples TRBV5-1 to TRBJ2-7; TRBD2 might be the D (6 bases). Looked up from germline, CDR1 is SGHRS and CDR2 is YFSETQ. This CDR3 spans 16 amino acids. Trimming took off 4 bases at V and 2 bases at J, with 19 bases between the two ends. The CDR3 here is CASSKGGAPGTYEQYF. CDR3 DNA sequence: TGCGCCAGCAGCAAGGGCGGGGCGCCCGGAACCTACGAGCAGTACTTC.

The chain links TRBV5-1 to TRBJ1-1, with D unclear. Germline lookup yields CDR1 SGHRS and CDR2 YFSETQ. The CDR3 runs to 15 residues. Trimming cost V 2 bases and J 4 bases, with 15 bases left between them. CDR3 loop: CASSFSMVVGTEAFF. The CDR3 DNA sequence: TGCGCCAGCAGCTTCTCGATGGTGGTCGGCACTGAAGCTTTCTTT.